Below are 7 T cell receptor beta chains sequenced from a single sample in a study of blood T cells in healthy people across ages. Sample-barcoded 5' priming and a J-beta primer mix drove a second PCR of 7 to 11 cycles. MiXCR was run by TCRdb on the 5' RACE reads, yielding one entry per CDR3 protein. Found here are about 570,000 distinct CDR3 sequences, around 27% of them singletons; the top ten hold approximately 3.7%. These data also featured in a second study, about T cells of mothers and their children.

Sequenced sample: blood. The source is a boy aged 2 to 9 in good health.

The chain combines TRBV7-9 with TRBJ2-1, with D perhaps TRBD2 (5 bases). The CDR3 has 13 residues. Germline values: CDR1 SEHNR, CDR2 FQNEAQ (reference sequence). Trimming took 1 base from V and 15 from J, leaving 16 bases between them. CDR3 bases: TGTGCCAGCAGCTTAGATCACCTACTAGAGTGGTTCTTC. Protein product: CASSLDHLLEWFF.

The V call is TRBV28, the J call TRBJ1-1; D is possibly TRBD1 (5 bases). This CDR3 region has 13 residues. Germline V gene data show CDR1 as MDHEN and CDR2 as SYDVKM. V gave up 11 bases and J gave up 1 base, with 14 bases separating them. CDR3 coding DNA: TGTGCCGCATGGGGGAGGGGGAACACTGAAGCTTTCTTT. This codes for CAAWGRGNTEAFF.

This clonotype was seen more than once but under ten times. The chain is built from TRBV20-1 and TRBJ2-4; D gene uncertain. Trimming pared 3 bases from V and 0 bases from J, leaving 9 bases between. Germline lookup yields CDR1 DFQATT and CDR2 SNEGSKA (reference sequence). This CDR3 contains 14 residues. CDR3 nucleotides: TGCAGTGCTAGTCTCAGTCTAGCCAAAAACATTCAGTACTTC. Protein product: CSASLSLAKNIQYF.

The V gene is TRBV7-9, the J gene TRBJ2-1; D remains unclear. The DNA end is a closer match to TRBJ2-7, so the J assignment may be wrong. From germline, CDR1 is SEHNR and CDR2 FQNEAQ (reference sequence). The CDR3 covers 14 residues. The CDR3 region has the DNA TGTGCCAGCAGCCCCAGATGGGATCGTAACGAGCAGTACTTC. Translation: CASSPRWDRNEQYF.

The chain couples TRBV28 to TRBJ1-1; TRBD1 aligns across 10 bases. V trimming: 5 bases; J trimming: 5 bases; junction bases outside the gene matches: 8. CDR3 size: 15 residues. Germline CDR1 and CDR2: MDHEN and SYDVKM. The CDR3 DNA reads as TGTGCCAGCAGTCCGGGGACAGGGGACGGTACTGAAGCTTTCTTT. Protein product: CASSPGTGDGTEAFF.

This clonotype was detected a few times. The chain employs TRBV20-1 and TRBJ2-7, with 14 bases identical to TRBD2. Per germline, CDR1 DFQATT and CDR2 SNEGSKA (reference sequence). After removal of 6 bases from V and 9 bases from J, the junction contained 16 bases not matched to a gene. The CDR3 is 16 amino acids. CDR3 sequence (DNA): TGCAGTGCCGGGACTAGCGGGAGCCAGGGGGTAGATGCGCAGTACTTC. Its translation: CSAGTSGSQGVDAQYF.

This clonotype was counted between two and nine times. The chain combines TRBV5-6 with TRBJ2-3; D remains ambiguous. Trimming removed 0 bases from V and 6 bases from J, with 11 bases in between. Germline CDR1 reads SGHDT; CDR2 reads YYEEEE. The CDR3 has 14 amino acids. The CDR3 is CASSLVEQTDTQYF. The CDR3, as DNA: TGTGCCAGCAGCTTGGTGGAACAAACGGATACGCAGTATTTT.